Following are 19 T cell receptor beta chains from one sample sequenced in a study of blood T cell repertoires in COVID-19. Generated by immunoSEQ multiplex PCR, the TCRdb table keeps only in-frame clones and is missing some. The sample holds about 530,000 clones, roughly nine tenths seen once. Specimen: peripheral blood. The receptor source for this set is a woman aged 50 to 60 with COVID-19, enrolled during active disease.

V is TRBV6-6 and J is TRBJ2-2; no reliable D call. CDR1 is MNHNY, CDR2 SVGAGI, per germline (reference sequence). This CDR3 spans 15 amino acids. The V and J ends lost 6 bases and 4 bases respectively, with 15 bases between them. CDR3 DNA: TGTGCCAGCAGCGCCGACTCGAGGAGCACCGGGGAGCTGTTTTTT. Translating gives CASSADSRSTGELFF.

The genes are TRBV9 and TRBJ1-2; 10 nucleotides agree with TRBD1. The CDR3 sequence is 16 residues long. Germline V lookup: CDR1 SGDLS, CDR2 YYNGEE. Trimming removed 3 bases from V and 0 bases from J; junction bases left unmatched: 5. CDR3 sequence: CASSDGQGDTNYGYTF. The DNA for the CDR3 is TGTGCCAGCAGCGATGGACAGGGGGATACTAACTATGGCTACACCTTC.

This chain connects TRBV5-4 to TRBJ1-6, with a tentative D call TRBD1 (6 bases). CDR1 and CDR2 (germline): SGHNT, YYREEE (reference sequence). Trimming left V 0 bases short and J 4 bases short, with 8 bases between. The CDR3 spans 15 residues. CDR3 protein: CASSLEQGYNSPLHF. CDR3 sequence (DNA): TGTGCCAGCAGCTTGGAACAGGGTTATAATTCACCCCTCCACTTT.

J is TRBJ2-7 and V is TRBV11-2; no definite D call. The V gene lost 5 bases and the J gene lost 3 bases, with 2 bases spanning the gap. CDR1 and CDR2 from the germline V gene are SGHAT and FQNNGV. The CDR3 runs to 10 residues. The CDR3 nucleotides read TGTGCCAGCAGCCGCTACGAGCAGTACTTC. Translating gives CASSRYEQYF.

As concerns this clone: Other DNA sequences in this sample translate to the same CDR3. The V and J genes are TRBV9 and TRBJ2-7; 7 nucleotides align to TRBD2. V was pared by 8 bases and J by 2 bases, with 13 bases of the junction left unmatched. Germline CDR1 is SGDLS and CDR2 is YYNGEE. The CDR3 runs 15 residues. This chain's CDR3 is CASSEDPGGPYEQYF. CDR3 nucleotides: TGTGCCAGTAGTGAAGACCCGGGGGGACCCTACGAGCAGTACTTC.

V gene TRBV7-2 combines with J gene TRBJ1-3; 10 bases line up with TRBD1. The length of the CDR3 is 17 residues. Germline-derived CDR1 and CDR2 are SGHTA and FQGNSA. V was clipped by 1 base and J by 2 bases; unmatched bases: 5. CDR3 nucleotides: TGTGCCAGCAGCTTAGAAGGGACAGGGGCCCCTGGAAACACCATATATTTT. Translated: CASSLEGTGAPGNTIYF. Using reference TRBV7-2 and TRBJ1-3 for the parts outside the CDR3, the full variable domain is GAGVSQSPSNKVTEKGKDVELRCDPISGHTALYWYRQSLGQGLEFLIYFQGNSAPDKSGLPSDRFSAERTGGSVSTLTIQRTQQEDSAVYLCASSLEGTGAPGNTIYFGEGSWLTVV.

The chain is built from TRBV6-5 and TRBJ2-7; 10 positions agree with TRBD1. The V gene end was trimmed by 7 bases and the J gene end by 6 bases; junction bases not matched to a gene: 9. Germline V CDR1 and CDR2: MNHEY, SVGAGI. The length of the CDR3 is 14 residues. CDR3 in amino acids: CASMLRDRGSEQYF. The CDR3 DNA follows: TGTGCCAGCATGCTCCGGGACAGGGGTAGCGAGCAGTACTTC.

The chain recombines TRBV3-1 (or the pseudogene TRBV3-2) with TRBJ2-5, with 8 nucleotides matching TRBD2. The CDR3 is made up of 20 amino acids. The germline CDR1 and CDR2 sequences are LGHDT and YNNKEL (reference sequence). V gave up 4 bases and J gave up 0 bases; unmatched junction bases: 19. The DNA for the CDR3 is TGTGCCAGCAGCCTTGGGGCGTTGGGCTCTGGCGGGGGGTACCAAGAGACCCAGTACTTC. Protein product: CASSLGALGSGGGYQETQYF.

The chain is built from TRBV7-9 and TRBJ1-1, with a tentative D call TRBD1 (5 bases). There are 13 residues in the CDR3. Trimming shortened V by 4 bases and J by 0 bases, and 6 bases separated the two germline ends. Germline V CDR1 and CDR2: SEHNR, FQNEAQ (reference sequence). DNA for the CDR3: TGTGCCAGCAGCTCCAGGGTGAACACTGAAGCTTTCTTT. Its protein product is CASSSRVNTEAFF.

The rearrangement joins TRBV5-5 to TRBJ1-3; 8 nucleotides agree with TRBD1. Germline lookup yields CDR1 SGHKS and CDR2 YYEKEE (reference sequence). This CDR3 spans 16 amino acids. V dropped 0 bases and J dropped 1; count of bases not matched to a gene: 3. The CDR3 coding sequence is TGTGCCAGCAGCTTGGGGACAGGGTGGTCTGGAAACACCATATATTTT. This gives the protein CASSLGTGWSGNTIYF.

The gene calls are TRBV2 and TRBJ2-1; 11 positions match TRBD2. The germline gives CDR1 SNHLY, CDR2 FYNNEI. This CDR3 is 14 amino acids long. J lost 5 bases, V lost 5 bases, and 2 bases had no gene match. CDR3 DNA: TGTGCCAGCAGTCCGACTAGCGGGAACAATGAGCAGTTCTTC. Amino acid sequence: CASSPTSGNNEQFF.

This clone has only a few counts. The chain links TRBV4-1 to TRBJ1-1; D is unresolved. The V end lost 2 bases, the J end lost 1 base, and 11 bases lay between the germline ends. CDR1 and CDR2 (germline): MGHRA, YSYEKL. CDR3 length: 15 amino acids. CDR3 DNA: TGCGCCAGCAGCCAACTAATTCGGGGGAACACTGAAGCTTTCTTT. Protein product: CASSQLIRGNTEAFF.

This sequence joins TRBV5-1 and TRBJ2-1; TRBD1 is a possible D gene (6 bases). In germline, CDR1 is SGHRS, CDR2 YFSETQ. The CDR3 extends over 18 amino acids. V was cut by 4 bases and J by 5 bases, with 25 bases left in between. This chain's CDR3 is CASSERLTGSQNHNEQFF. CDR3 sequence (DNA): TGCGCCAGCAGCGAACGCCTCACAGGGTCCCAAAACCACAATGAGCAGTTCTTC.

The genes are TRBV18 and TRBJ1-1; D may be TRBD1 (5 bases). Germline CDR1 and CDR2: KGHSH and LQKENI. V lost 2 bases and J 7 bases, leaving 14 bases between the germline ends. CDR3 size: 14 residues. CDR3 DNA sequence: TGTGCCAGCTCACCAGGGGCAGCGACCCATGAAGCTTTCTTT. This gives the protein CASSPGAATHEAFF.

The chain uses TRBV2 and TRBJ1-5, with TRBD1 as a possible D gene (6 bases). This CDR3 spans 14 amino acids. Trimming shortened V by 4 bases and J by 4 bases, and 11 bases separated the two germline ends. Germline assignment: CDR1 SNHLY and CDR2 FYNNEI. CDR3 nucleotide sequence: TGTGCCAGCAGTGCCTTAGGGGGAAATCAGCCCCAGCATTTT. As protein: CASSALGGNQPQHF.

This clone appeared a single time. The chain uses TRBV7-8 and TRBJ2-1; 10 positions agree with TRBD2. The V segment lost 1 base and the J segment 7 bases; nucleotides outside the gene matches: 7. Germline values: CDR1 SGHVS, CDR2 FQNEAQ. The CDR3 spans 16 residues. CDR3 in amino acids: CASSLVRLAGANEQFF. In DNA form, the CDR3 reads TGTGCCAGCAGCTTAGTGCGGCTAGCGGGGGCTAATGAGCAGTTCTTC.

The chain employs TRBV9 and TRBJ2-3; 9 positions agree with TRBD1. The V and J ends lost 0 bases and 3 bases, in that order; junction bases with no gene match: 5. Germline lookup yields CDR1 SGDLS and CDR2 YYNGEE. The length of the CDR3 is 16 residues. The chain's CDR3 is CASSVAATGGTDTQYF. DNA for the CDR3: TGTGCCAGCAGCGTAGCTGCGACAGGGGGAACAGATACGCAGTATTTT.

The chain is built from TRBV5-1 and TRBJ1-3; the D is unclear. Germline V gene data show CDR1 as SGHRS and CDR2 as YFSETQ. This CDR3 contains 16 residues. V dropped 4 bases and J dropped 0 bases, with 14 bases sitting between them. CDR3 protein: CASSPGTTVSGNTIYF. The CDR3 region has the DNA TGCGCCAGCAGCCCCGGAACTACCGTCTCTGGAAACACCATATATTTT.

The V gene is TRBV5-1, the J gene TRBJ2-7; 10 bases line up with TRBD1. With V trimmed by 3 bases and J by 4 bases, 4 bases remained unmatched. Germline V gives CDR1 SGHRS, CDR2 YFSETQ. This CDR3 is 14 amino acids long. CDR3 residues: CASSSGQGPYEQYF. Here the CDR3 DNA reads TGCGCCAGCAGCTCGGGACAGGGGCCGTACGAGCAGTACTTC.